This TCR beta chain is drawn from a study of blood T cell repertoires in COVID-19. Study processing details: For nucleated cells, counts were estimated from reference gene primer amplification. The repertoire was sequenced with immunoSEQ multiplex PCR; TCRdb's copy has only in-frame clones and lacks some. V, J and clone size are taken as reported in that table, and D and trimming were inferred from the DNA itself. The table has 110,000 to 150,000 clones, 86% seen once. The CDR3 extends over 14 amino acids. Germline loops: CDR1 MNHEY, CDR2 SVGAGI. After removal of 2 bases from V and 4 bases from J, the junction contained 4 bases not matched to a gene.

The genes are TRBV6-5 and TRBJ2-5; 7 bases agree with TRBD1. The TCR was taken from a man aged 50-59 years who had recovered from COVID-19. Sequencing was performed on PBMCs or T cells enriched from blood (not recorded which). In DNA, the CDR3 is TGTGCCAGCAGTTACCAGGGGGTGGGAGAGACCCAGTACTTC. The encoded protein is CASSYQGVGETQYF.